This T cell receptor (beta chain) came from a study of PD-1 blockade in mismatch repair-deficient tumors. Study-level points and caveats: 120 to 150 unique blood TCRs came from expansion to three of seven peptides.

The time point is: approximately nine-day in vitro stimulation with candidate mutation-associated neoantigen peptide 1. Seven ELISpot-reactive neoantigen peptides each drove an approximately eleven-day in vitro stimulation. Baseline for clone expansion was a parallel culture with no peptide. To note about this clone: Its target is unknown.

Generated by immunoSEQ multiplex PCR, the TCRdb table keeps only in-frame clones and is missing some. In the table there are several thousand clones, over 75% of which are singletons. CDR3 size: 13 residues. V lost 1 base to trimming and J lost 6 bases, with 10 bases between them. Germline CDR1 reads LNHNV; CDR2 reads YYDKDF (reference sequence). This clonotype originated in an adult with mismatch repair-deficient cancer. The source was cells cultured in vitro, collected from a patient treated with pembrolizumab. V usage is TRBV15 and J usage is TRBJ2-7, with D perhaps TRBD2 (6 bases). The CDR3 loop reads CATSRGEAVEQYF. DNA of the CDR3: TGTGCCACCAGCAGAGGGGAGGCAGTCGAGCAGTACTTC. Based on the CDR3 plus reference TRBV15 and TRBJ2-7, the full variable domain is DAMVIQNPRYQVTQFGKPVTLSCSQTLNHNVMYWYQQKSSQAPKLLFHYYDKDFNNEADTPDNFQSRRPNTSFCFLDIRSPGLGDTAMYLCATSRGEAVEQYFGPGTRLTVT.